Described below is a single T cell receptor (beta chain) sequence and its context. Its antigen is unidentified. The source of the sample is a study of cytomegalovirus exposure and HLA in healthy donors. In the study overall: T cells numbering approximately 170 million yielded fewer than 140 million unique TCR beta sequences in an earlier analysis.

Primers: 60 Vbeta forward and 13 Jbeta reverse. TCRdb's table, derived via immunoSEQ multiplex PCR, lists solely in-frame clones and lacks some. This table holds approximately 110,000 clones. Study-wide results and limits: Earlier findings revealed that most TCR beta V segments proved productive either about 87% or about 30% of the time. An analysis that came later showed most CMV-associated TCR beta chains appearing HLA-restricted.

The source of this sequence is a man between 25 and 39 years old in good health and CMV-seronegative. Sequenced: PBMCs.

The CDR3 coding sequence is TGTGCCAGCAGCTTATTTCGCGGGACCCTAGGCGTCTCCCACTATGGCTACACCTTC. Translation: CASSLFRGTLGVSHYGYTF. The gene calls are TRBV7-2 and TRBJ1-2; possibly TRBD1 for D (5 bases). CDR3 length: 19 residues. Germline loops: CDR1 SGHTA, CDR2 FQGNSA. V lost 2 bases and J lost 3, with 25 bases in between.